This section outlines one T cell receptor beta chain sequence together with its context. This clonotype is considered medium-sized (0.01 to 0.1%). No antigen is known for it. No base quality information exists; no much larger clone differs at one position. The data originate from a study of neurological immune-mediated disorders (dated by TCRdb to the late 2010s). Describing the broader study: The study compared peripheral blood TCR-beta repertoires of HTLV-I-associated myelopathy (HAM/TSP) patients, multiple sclerosis patients and healthy controls using UMI-based sequencing. Longitudinal samples, technical triplicates and paired sorted CD4+ and CD8+ T-cell subsets, alongside PBMC samples, were included among the roughly 97 TCR-beta libraries. Longitudinal HAM/TSP donors and healthy donors each had 3 time-points at intervals of about 3-40 months. The cohort was made up of approximately 65 subjects, consisting of about 15 HAM/TSP patients, 34 multiple sclerosis patients and 20 healthy controls. Broad study findings and their caveats: Expanded clones from different subjects shared no identical CDR3 amino acid sequences, which suggests that TCR-beta repertoires were private in all groups. The highest TCR clonal expansion was observed in HAM/TSP patients, whereas the lowest was observed in MS patients, even when compared with healthy controls.

cDNA was synthesized by template-switch 5'RACE using a primer carrying a 10-nucleotide random unique molecular identifier by which each TCR transcript was tagged. Every sequencing run covered 15-18 subjects and yielded more than 160 million TCR-beta sequences. The RNeasy kit was used to extract total RNA. Using the KAPA Real-time Library Amplification kit, TCR-beta VDJ regions were amplified with primers for the TCR constant region and the 5'RACE anchor. A first PCR added sample indexes and Illumina adaptors, and a second PCR then raised library yield. After Ampure bead purification, the roughly 650 bp TCR product was size-selected on a 2% E-gel SizeSelection system. Before pooling, library quality was assessed on a Bioanalyzer, concentration was determined with Qubit, and library quantification was performed with the Kapa Library Quantification kit. Libraries were sequenced paired-end 2 x 150 bp on an Illumina HiSeq 2500. To increase sequence diversity, roughly 24-31% phiX was spiked into each library pool. On the authors' methods: Quality-filtered reads were processed with the UMI-based MiGEC pipeline, which removed over 75% of raw TCR sequences during error correction. VDJ genes were aligned to IMGT germline references, and each clonotype was defined by a unique CDR3 amino acid sequence together with V-J genes. Clonal expansion, Shannon diversity, and CDR3 relatedness (CalcPairwiseDistances, ClusterSamples) were evaluated with VDJtools, and phylogenetic trees were built with CLCbio workbench. Clones with at least 8 unique UMIs were defined as expanded, with this threshold being based on coefficient-of-variation modelling across technical triplicates. TCRdb passed the public sequencing reads through fastp at Q25 and MiXCR, retaining productive beta sequences. When rows share a CDR3 protein, they turn into one entry using the most common DNA and genes. TCRdb assigned the V and J calls; the authors' analysis was not used. A total of 50,000 or so distinct CDR3 sequences appear in this sample, approximately 14% of them only once. The ten largest make up under 5% of the sample.

What the time point label conveys for this sample: longitudinal time-point 2. Libraries from unsorted PBMCs were made from 2 million PBMCs kept in RNAlater at -80 degrees C until RNA extraction. Peripheral blood was subjected to Ficoll-Hypaque density gradient centrifugation to isolate PBMCs, which were then cryopreserved in liquid nitrogen. V is shortened by 3 bases, J by 8 bases, and the region joining them spans 13 bases. The germline V gene encodes CDR1 KGHDR and CDR2 SFDVKD. The CDR3 contains 14 residues, cysteine and phenylalanine counted. Only the CDR3 DNA is retained, 42 bases long and in frame from the first base.

The sequenced sample was PBMCs. The sequence is built from TRBV24-1 and TRBJ2-1; no D gene can be assigned with confidence. This receptor was obtained from a male donor with HTLV-1-associated myelopathy (HAM/TSP). The base sequence is TGTGCCACCAGTGATCCGAGCCTGCCTCATGAGCAGTTCTTC. It is translated as CATSDPSLPHEQFF.